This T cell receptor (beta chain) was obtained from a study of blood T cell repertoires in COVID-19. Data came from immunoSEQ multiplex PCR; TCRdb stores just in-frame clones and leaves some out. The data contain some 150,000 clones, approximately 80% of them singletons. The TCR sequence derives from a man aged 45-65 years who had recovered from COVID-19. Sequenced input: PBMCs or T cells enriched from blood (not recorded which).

In nucleotides, the CDR3 is TGTGCCAGCAGCCCTAGACGGGTGCGGAACTATGGCTACACCTTC. Its translation: CASSPRRVRNYGYTF. This chain joins TRBV28 and TRBJ1-2; no firm D call. V was cut by 6 bases and J by 2 bases, with 16 bases left in between. The CDR3 loop spans 15 amino acids. The germline gives CDR1 MDHEN, CDR2 SYDVKM.